The rows below give T cell receptor beta chains drawn from one sample of a study of T cells in Graves' hyperthyroidism and ophthalmopathy. A single record per CDR3 protein comes from TCRdb applying MiXCR to the multiplex PCR reads. In the table there are around 520,000 distinct CDR3 sequences, approximately 25% of which are singletons. Material: blood. The receptor source for this set is a woman aged 25 to 39 with Graves' ophthalmopathy. The CDR3 runs from the conserved cysteine through the conserved F or W. The order of the fields is J gene, D gene, V gene, clone size, CDR3 protein, CDR3 DNA. The D gene is left open where the match is weak. A clone size is listed for some rows: how often the clone was seen (once, few, many), or a class if it is expanded.

>TRBJ1-2|-|TRBV6-5|few
CASSSPHTSRQNYGYTF
TGTGCCAGCAGTTCTCCTCATACCTCAAGACAGAACTATGGCTACACCTTC
>TRBJ2-4|-|TRBV18|-
CASSPETGTYPNIQYF
TGTGCCAGCTCGCCCGAAACTGGGACCTACCCAAACATTCAGTACTTC
>TRBJ2-2|TRBD1|TRBV20-1|many
CSASWTGANTGELFF
TGCAGTGCTAGCTGGACAGGGGCGAACACCGGGGAGCTGTTTTTT
>TRBJ2-7|-|TRBV4-1|few
CASSQKTTGLHEQYF
TGCGCCAGCAGCCAGAAGACTACAGGGCTCCACGAGCAGTACTTC
>TRBJ2-4|-|TRBV20-1|many
CSARPTIAKNIQYF
TGCAGTGCTAGACCTACGATAGCCAAAAACATTCAGTACTTC
>TRBJ2-5|-|TRBV20-1|many
CSASPEGGTQYF
TGCAGTGCGTCCCCCGAAGGGGGGACCCAGTACTTC
>TRBJ1-5|TRBD1|TRBV9|few
CASSAGTGDSNQPQHF
TGTGCCAGCAGCGCCGGGACAGGGGATAGCAATCAGCCCCAGCATTTT
>TRBJ1-2|TRBD1|TRBV6-2/TRBV6-3|many
CASSYSYGHSGGNYGYTF
TGTGCCAGCAGTTACTCTTACGGCCACTCAGGGGGTAACTATGGCTACACCTTC
>TRBJ1-2|TRBD1|TRBV12-3/TRBV12-4|many
CASRPQGADGYTF
TGTGCCAGCAGACCACAGGGGGCGGATGGCTACACCTTC
>TRBJ1-2|-|TRBV2|many
CASTGRSYGYTF
TGTGCCAGCACGGGTCGATCTTATGGCTACACCTTC
>TRBJ2-7|-|TRBV12-3/TRBV12-4|-
CASSPTGKSYEQYF
TGTGCCAGCAGTCCCACAGGGAAGTCCTACGAGCAGTACTTC
>TRBJ1-5|-|TRBV24-1|-
CATSDGGYSNQPQHF
TGTGCCACCAGTGATGGAGGGTATAGCAATCAGCCCCAGCATTTT
>TRBJ1-2|-|TRBV20-1|few
CSAGDRTMGNYGYTF
TGCAGTGCGGGGGACCGAACTATGGGGAACTATGGCTACACCTTC
>TRBJ1-1|-|TRBV5-1|-
CASSSEDGFMNTEAFF
TGCGCCAGCAGCTCGGAGGACGGGTTCATGAACACTGAAGCTTTCTTT
>TRBJ1-5|-|TRBV6-1|many
CASSEFIGNQPQHF
TGTGCCAGCAGTGAATTTATTGGCAATCAGCCCCAGCATTTT
>TRBJ2-2|-|TRBV7-2|few
CASSLAGWATGELFF
TGTGCCAGCAGCTTAGCGGGTTGGGCCACCGGGGAGCTGTTTTTT
>TRBJ1-2|-|TRBV12-3/TRBV12-4|few
CASSLGQHGYTF
TGTGCCAGCAGTTTGGGGCAGCACGGTTACACCTTC
>TRBJ1-2|-|TRBV29-1|many
CSVPGHQANYGYTF
TGCAGCGTTCCGGGACACCAAGCTAACTATGGCTACACCTTC
>TRBJ1-3|-|TRBV5-1|many
CASSFSGSGFGNTIYF
TGCGCCAGCAGCTTCTCGGGATCTGGCTTTGGAAACACCATATATTTT
>TRBJ2-4|TRBD1|TRBV11-2|-
CASSLTGVKNIKYF
TGTGCCAGCAGTTTGACAGGGGTTAAAAACATTAAGTACTTC
>TRBJ1-2|-|TRBV12-5|once
CASGFEGLGSTF
TGTGCTAGTGGGTTCGAAGGATTAGGGAGCACCTTC
>TRBJ1-5|-|TRBV6-2/TRBV6-3|-
CSSSYQVGISLSNQPQHF
TGTTCCAGCAGTTACCAGGTGGGTATTAGCCTTAGCAATCAGCCCCAGCATTTT
>TRBJ2-7|-|TRBV6-1|many
CASSERAGGPYEQYF
TGTGCCAGCAGTGAACGGGCAGGTGGCCCCTACGAGCAGTACTTC
>TRBJ2-7|TRBD2|TRBV27|-
CASSTSGMLSYEQYF
TGTGCCAGCAGTACTAGCGGGATGTTGTCGTACGAGCAGTACTTC
>TRBJ2-2|-|TRBV5-1|-
CASSPDDPGELFF
TGCGCCAGCAGCCCTGATGACCCCGGGGAGCTGTTTTTT
>TRBJ1-1|-|TRBV11-1|many
CASSFSGLNTEAFF
TGTGCCAGCAGCTTTTCGGGCCTGAACACTGAAGCTTTCTTT
>TRBJ1-2|-|TRBV19|-
CASQPGLPFLRDVYGYTF
TGTGCCAGCCAACCCGGACTGCCGTTCCTCCGCGACGTCTATGGCTACACCTTC
>TRBJ1-1|-|TRBV27|-
CASSFRARAAEAFF
TGTGCCAGCAGTTTCAGGGCCCGGGCAGCTGAAGCTTTCTTT
>TRBJ2-4|-|TRBV3-1|-
CASSQGNSFIIQYF
TGTGCCAGCAGCCAAGGAAATAGTTTTATCATTCAGTACTTC
>TRBJ2-2|-|TRBV6-4|many
CASSDSLRPTGELFF
TGTGCCAGCAGTGACAGCCTACGCCCCACCGGGGAGCTGTTTTTT
>TRBJ2-7|-|TRBV3-1|many
CASSQEGSGNYEQYF
TGTGCCAGCAGCCAAGAGGGATCGGGGAACTACGAGCAGTACTTC